This entry is about one T cell receptor beta chain. With 5 bases removed from V and 4 bases from J, the gap between germline ends came to 11 bases. This CDR3 is built from 13 residues. CDR1 and CDR2 (germline): MNHEY, SVGEGT. The source of the sample is a study of CD8 T cells in Susac syndrome. The RNA, roughly 0.45 to 1 ug, was put through reverse transcription using random hexamers. TCRdb itself ran the immunoSEQ multiplex PCR reads through MiXCR, one entry per CDR3 protein. The repertoire holds around 200,000 distinct CDR3 sequences, with approximately 95% as singletons. The chain employs TRBV6-2 or TRBV6-3 and TRBJ1-2; D is perhaps TRBD1 (5 bases). Sequenced material: CD4+ T cells from PBMCs. The clonotype comes from a human donor in good health. The CDR3 nucleotides are TGTGCCAGCAGTGCGGGACGTCCCTATGGCTACACCTTC. Protein product: CASSAGRPYGYTF.